These 18 T cell receptor beta chains came from one sample sequenced in a study of T cell repertoires in cytomegalovirus infection. One entry per CDR3 protein results from TCRdb running MiXCR on the reads. The table lists approximately 190,000 distinct CDR3 sequences, 28% of them singletons. The sample comprised PBMCs. All receptors derive from a human donor in good health (CMV status not recorded). Some clones in this sample may be carry-over from other donors' samples.

This clonotype has more than one count but fewer than ten. The chain uses TRBV15 and TRBJ2-1; TRBD2 is a possible D gene (5 bases). Trimming pared 8 bases from V and 0 bases from J, leaving 20 bases between. Germline CDR1 LNHNV, CDR2 YYDKDF (reference sequence). This CDR3 region has 17 residues. The CDR3 here is CATRRSPALGSYNEQFF. CDR3 nucleotide sequence: TGTGCCACCCGGAGGAGCCCCGCGCTCGGCTCCTACAATGAGCAGTTCTTC. Full variable domain (rest looked up from reference TRBV15 and TRBJ2-1): DAMVIQNPRYQVTQFGKPVTLSCSQTLNHNVMYWYQQKSSQAPKLLFHYYDKDFNNEADTPDNFQSRRPNTSFCFLDIRSPGLGDTAMYLCATRRSPALGSYNEQFFGPGTRLTVL.

The chain carries TRBV20-1 and TRBJ2-2; D call uncertain. There are 13 residues in the CDR3. Per germline, CDR1 DFQATT and CDR2 SNEGSKA (reference sequence). V shed 3 bases and J shed 2 bases, with 7 bases lying between them. CDR3 sequence reads: CSASPDNTGELFF. The CDR3 coding sequence is TGCAGTGCTAGTCCCGATAACACCGGGGAGCTGTTTTTT.

The table lists this clonotype with a few counts. The V call is TRBV7-9, the J call TRBJ1-6; the match to TRBD1 covers 8 bases. The length of the CDR3 is 15 residues. Losses at the gene ends were 4 bases for V and 7 bases for J; bases not matched to a gene: 6. Germline V CDR1 and CDR2: SEHNR, FQNEAQ (reference sequence). The DNA for the CDR3 is TGTGCCAGCAGCTCCCCCCAGGGGGCGAATTCACCCCTCCACTTT. Amino acid sequence: CASSSPQGANSPLHF.

This clonotype was seen a few times. This may stem from a read error, because a much larger clone lies one nucleotide away. This rearrangement joins TRBV7-9 to TRBJ1-1, with no clear D. Germline V gene data show CDR1 as SEHNR and CDR2 as FQNEAQ (reference sequence). V lost 1 base, J lost 1 base, and 4 bases lay in between. This CDR3 comprises 13 residues. This CDR3 reads CASSLGKNTEAFF. The CDR3 bases are TGTGCCAGCAGCTTAGGAAAGAACACTGAAGCTTTCTTT.

This clonotype showed up just once. The gene calls are TRBV20-1 and TRBJ2-3, with TRBD1 identical over 8 bases. Losses at the gene ends were 6 bases for V and 3 bases for J; bases not matched to a gene: 5. The CDR3 extends over 13 amino acids. The V gene's germline CDR1 is DFQATT and CDR2 SNEGSKA (reference sequence). CDR3 region: CSAWTGSTDTQYF. CDR3 in DNA: TGCAGTGCATGGACAGGGTCTACAGATACGCAGTATTTT.

This clonotype was detected a few times. This sequence joins TRBV6-5 and TRBJ1-6; a weak D match, TRBD1 (6 bases). Trimming stripped 4 bases from V and 0 bases from J, with 13 bases between. This CDR3 has 17 residues. Germline-derived CDR1 and CDR2 are MNHEY and SVGAGI. CDR3 sequence reads: CASSSGRGSSYNSPLHF. The CDR3 DNA sequence: TGTGCCAGCAGTTCCGGGAGGGGGAGCTCCTATAATTCACCCCTCCACTTT.

CDR3 in amino acids: CASSQDRGGSTDTQYF. Here the CDR3 DNA reads TGTGCCAGCAGCCAAGATCGGGGTGGTAGCACAGATACGCAGTATTTT. This chain connects TRBV14 to TRBJ2-3; D is perhaps TRBD2 (5 bases). V lost 0 bases, J lost 0 bases, and 10 bases lay in between. This CDR3 comprises 16 residues. The germline V gene has CDR1 SGHDN and CDR2 FVKESK.

This clonotype was picked up many times. The CDR3: CASSVSGSGATSYF. DNA for the CDR3: TGTGCCAGCAGCGTATCGGGTTCAGGGGCAACCTCGTACTTC. The V gene is TRBV7-2, the J gene TRBJ2-7; TRBD1 might be the D (6 bases). Germline CDR1 reads SGHTA; CDR2 reads FQGNSA. This CDR3 is built from 14 residues. V lost 5 bases and J lost 12, with 23 bases in between.

This clonotype was counted at least ten times. The chain has TRBV7-3 and TRBJ2-5, with D unclear. The ends were cut back, 2 bases at V and 2 bases at J, with 9 bases in the middle. The CDR3 consists of 14 residues. Germline V gives CDR1 SGHTA, CDR2 FQGTGA. CDR3 coding DNA: TGTGCCAGCAGCTTAGGGCCTTCTCAAGAGACCCAGTACTTC. Translated, it gives CASSLGPSQETQYF. Drawing the rest from reference TRBV7-3 and TRBJ2-5, the complete variable domain is GAGVSQTPSNKVTEKGKYVELRCDPISGHTALYWYRQSLGQGPEFLIYFQGTGAADDSGLPNDRFFAVRPEGSVSTLKIQRTERGDSAVYLCASSLGPSQETQYFGPGTRLLVL.

This clonotype was seen more than once but under ten times. V is TRBV6-1 and J is TRBJ2-7; 11 bases match TRBD2. CDR3 size: 13 residues. The V segment lost 5 bases and the J segment 5 bases; nucleotides outside the gene matches: 2. CDR1 and CDR2 (germline): MNHNS, SASEGT. The CDR3 DNA reads as TGTGCCAGCAGTACTAGCGGGGGAGACGAGCAGTACTTC. Translation gives CASSTSGGDEQYF.

Only a few counts were recorded for this clonotype. Germline and junction disagree at one end, which may indicate a read error. This chain uses TRBV3-1 with TRBJ1-1; D is undetermined. The CDR3 spans 11 residues. The V gene's germline CDR1 is LGHDT and CDR2 YNNKEL (reference sequence). The CDR3 DNA follows: TGTGCCAGCAGCCAAAGTAGGCGCCCAACATTT. It encodes CASSQSRRPTF.

This clonotype was found a few times. The genes are TRBV12-3 or TRBV12-4 and TRBJ1-5; tentative D call: TRBD1 (6 bases). The CDR3 loop spans 13 amino acids. Trimming shortened V by 6 bases and J by 4 bases, and 10 bases separated the two germline ends. The CDR3: CASRKQGNQPQHF. The CDR3 DNA sequence: TGTGCCAGCAGGAAACAGGGTAATCAGCCCCAGCATTTT.

The chain joins TRBV7-2 to TRBJ1-1; 8 nucleotides align to TRBD1. This CDR3 is 15 amino acids long. Germline assignment: CDR1 SGHTA and CDR2 FQGNSA. The V segment lost 2 bases and the J segment 1 base; nucleotides outside the gene matches: 3. The CDR3 spells CASSLRTGKNTEAFF. The CDR3 nucleotides are TGTGCCAGCAGCTTAAGGACAGGGAAGAACACTGAAGCTTTCTTT.

This clonotype turned up a few times. V usage is TRBV30 and J usage is TRBJ1-4; D gene unclear. The V end lost 0 bases, the J end lost 0 bases, and 23 bases lay between the germline ends. Looked up from germline, CDR1 is GTSNPN and CDR2 is SVGIG (reference sequence). This CDR3 has 20 residues. CDR3 sequence reads: CAWSVFTGDLKLSTNEKLFF. DNA of the CDR3: TGTGCCTGGAGTGTATTTACGGGTGACCTTAAACTATCAACTAATGAAAAACTGTTTTTT.

This clonotype was detected a few times. This rearrangement joins TRBV19 to TRBJ1-5; D might be TRBD1 (6 bases). V dropped 5 bases and J dropped 2 bases, with 22 bases sitting between them. The CDR3 runs 18 residues. Looked up from germline, CDR1 is LNHDA and CDR2 is SQIVND (reference sequence). The CDR3, as DNA: TGTGCCAGTAGTCAGGGGTGGCGGAGGCTTGAGGGCAATCAGCCCCAGCATTTT. Protein sequence: CASSQGWRRLEGNQPQHF.

This clonotype was counted between two and nine times. The chain links TRBV28 to TRBJ2-7; the D gene is possibly TRBD1 (5 bases). CDR3 length: 16 residues. Germline V CDR1 and CDR2: MDHEN, SYDVKM. The germline V and J ends were trimmed by 2 bases and 2 bases, with 16 bases remaining between them. The CDR3 sequence is CASSLAPWGHPYEQYF. As DNA, the CDR3 is TGTGCCAGCAGTTTAGCCCCATGGGGCCACCCCTACGAGCAGTACTTC.

V gene TRBV12-3 or TRBV12-4 combines with J gene TRBJ1-5; a possible D gene is TRBD1 (5 bases). The CDR3 has 15 residues. Trimming removed 6 bases from V and 1 base from J, with 13 bases in between. The CDR3 region is CASRPGYGSNQPQHF. For the CDR3, the DNA is TGTGCCAGCAGACCAGGGTACGGGAGCAATCAGCCCCAGCATTTT.

This clonotype was seen a few times. The chain combines TRBV6-1 with TRBJ2-7; D perhaps matches TRBD2 (6 bases). The CDR3 is made up of 15 amino acids. The germline V gene has CDR1 MNHNS and CDR2 SASEGT. Deletions cut 6 bases from V and 3 bases from J, with 18 bases between. The CDR3 DNA reads as TGTGCCAGCAGATCACCTTCCGGGGGTTTCTACGAGCAGTACTTC. Encoded protein: CASRSPSGGFYEQYF.